A selection of T cell receptor beta chains follows, all from one sample in a study of T cells in localized non-small cell lung cancer. Assay used: immunoSEQ multiplex PCR; TCRdb lists only in-frame clones, some missing. The table records about 1,800 clones, more than 20% of them present only once. The sequences come from normal lung tissue next to the tumor, collected before any cancer treatment. All receptors come from a male donor aged 60 or older with stage II lung adenocarcinoma. Both conserved end residues are part of each CDR3. The order of the fields is D gene, J gene, clone size, V gene, CDR3 protein, CDR3 DNA. A D gene is named only where the DNA matches it firmly. Expanded clones get a size class; other rows say once, few or many, or leave the size out.

d_call: NA; j_call: TRBJ2-3; clone_size: medium-sized; v_call: TRBV1; cdr3_aa: CASRVSGEADTQYF; cdr3_nt: TGCGCCAGCAGAGTAAGCGGGGAGGCAGATACGCAGTATTTT
d_call: NA; j_call: TRBJ1-4; clone_size: NA; v_call: TRBV28; cdr3_aa: CASSSPGGPNEKLFF; cdr3_nt: TGTGCCAGCAGTTCCCCGGGAGGGCCTAATGAAAAACTGTTTTTT
d_call: NA; j_call: TRBJ2-2; clone_size: NA; v_call: TRBV18; cdr3_aa: CASSPPVSGELFF; cdr3_nt: TGTGCCAGCTCACCACCAGTTTCCGGGGAGCTGTTTTTT
d_call: NA; j_call: TRBJ2-1; clone_size: medium-sized; v_call: TRBV11-3; cdr3_aa: CASRLTSTSYNEQFF; cdr3_nt: TGTGCCAGCAGGTTGACTAGTACGTCCTACAATGAGCAGTTCTTC
d_call: NA; j_call: TRBJ2-7; clone_size: NA; v_call: TRBV18; cdr3_aa: CASSPGRELGEQYF; cdr3_nt: TGTGCCAGCTCACCAGGCAGGGAATTGGGGGAGCAGTACTTC
d_call: TRBD1; j_call: TRBJ2-5; clone_size: medium-sized; v_call: TRBV9; cdr3_aa: CASSTQGAETQYF; cdr3_nt: TGTGCCAGCAGTACACAGGGGGCGGAGACCCAGTACTTC
d_call: NA; j_call: TRBJ2-1; clone_size: few; v_call: TRBV5-1; cdr3_aa: CASSLVATGGLSDEQFF; cdr3_nt: TGCGCCAGCAGCTTGGTGGCGACAGGTGGATTATCGGATGAGCAGTTCTTC
d_call: NA; j_call: TRBJ1-1; clone_size: NA; v_call: TRBV18; cdr3_aa: CASFREGQLLGTEAFF; cdr3_nt: TGTGCCAGCTTCCGGGAGGGGCAGTTATTGGGCACTGAAGCTTTCTTT
d_call: TRBD1; j_call: TRBJ1-5; clone_size: medium-sized; v_call: TRBV28; cdr3_aa: CASTKPGGSNQPQHF; cdr3_nt: TGTGCCAGCACCAAACCAGGGGGTAGCAATCAGCCCCAGCATTTT
d_call: NA; j_call: TRBJ2-1; clone_size: few; v_call: TRBV6-8; cdr3_aa: CASSYSKMQGNEQFF; cdr3_nt: TGTGCCAGCAGTTACTCGAAGATGCAGGGCAATGAGCAGTTCTTC
d_call: TRBD2; j_call: TRBJ2-7; clone_size: hyperexpanded; v_call: TRBV11-3; cdr3_aa: CASSWSSGGEYEQYF; cdr3_nt: TGTGCCAGCAGCTGGTCTAGCGGGGGGGAATACGAGCAGTACTTC
d_call: TRBD2; j_call: TRBJ2-1; clone_size: NA; v_call: TRBV11-3; cdr3_aa: CASSRLAGDGNEQFF; cdr3_nt: TGTGCCAGCAGCCGACTAGCGGGAGATGGGAATGAGCAGTTCTTC
d_call: NA; j_call: TRBJ2-7; clone_size: NA; v_call: TRBV6-8; cdr3_aa: CASSYQVSTSYEQYF; cdr3_nt: TGTGCCAGCAGTTATCAGGTTTCTACGTCCTACGAGCAGTACTTC
d_call: TRBD2; j_call: TRBJ2-3; clone_size: NA; v_call: TRBV18; cdr3_aa: CATSGRVSTDTQYF; cdr3_nt: TGTGCCACCAGCGGGAGGGTATCCACAGATACGCAGTATTTT
d_call: NA; j_call: TRBJ1-5; clone_size: few; v_call: TRBV6-8; cdr3_aa: CASGKGVDQPQHF; cdr3_nt: TGTGCCAGCGGAAAGGGTGTGGACCAGCCCCAGCATTTT
d_call: NA; j_call: TRBJ2-3; clone_size: NA; v_call: TRBV28; cdr3_aa: CASSPYTDTQYF; cdr3_nt: TGTGCCAGCAGTCCTTACACAGATACGCAGTATTTT
d_call: NA; j_call: TRBJ1-1; clone_size: NA; v_call: TRBV15; cdr3_aa: CATSRDWSLPTRRYTEAFF; cdr3_nt: TGTGCCACCAGCAGAGATTGGTCCCTCCCGACACGGAGATACACTGAAGCTTTCTTT
d_call: TRBD1; j_call: TRBJ2-3; clone_size: NA; v_call: TRBV28; cdr3_aa: CASISGQLTGDTQYF; cdr3_nt: TGTGCCAGCATATCGGGACAGCTGACCGGAGATACGCAGTATTTT
d_call: NA; j_call: TRBJ2-2; clone_size: once; v_call: TRBV19; cdr3_aa: CASSISTENTGELFF; cdr3_nt: TGTGCCAGTAGCATATCGACAGAAAACACCGGGGAGCTGTTTTTT
d_call: NA; j_call: TRBJ1-2; clone_size: NA; v_call: TRBV15; cdr3_aa: CATSRSQERYGYTF; cdr3_nt: TGTGCCACCAGCAGATCACAGGAGCGGTATGGCTACACCTTC
d_call: TRBD2; j_call: TRBJ2-1; clone_size: NA; v_call: TRBV28; cdr3_aa: CASSSPSGSGNEQFF; cdr3_nt: TGTGCCAGCAGTTCCCCGAGCGGGAGTGGCAATGAGCAGTTCTTC
d_call: TRBD2; j_call: TRBJ2-2; clone_size: few; v_call: TRBV6-8; cdr3_aa: CASTPSGRFGTGELFF; cdr3_nt: TGTGCCAGCACCCCTAGCGGGAGGTTCGGCACCGGGGAGCTGTTTTTT
d_call: NA; j_call: TRBJ2-5; clone_size: NA; v_call: TRBV6-8; cdr3_aa: CASSVNYQETQYF; cdr3_nt: TGTGCCAGCAGTGTGAACTACCAAGAGACCCAGTACTTC
d_call: NA; j_call: TRBJ1-1; clone_size: NA; v_call: TRBV23-1; cdr3_aa: CASSLVSLGEAFF; cdr3_nt: TGCGCCAGCAGCTTGGTCAGTCTGGGTGAAGCTTTCTTT
d_call: NA; j_call: TRBJ2-5; clone_size: NA; v_call: TRBV14; cdr3_aa: CASSPTDGYQETQYF; cdr3_nt: TGTGCCAGCAGCCCTACCGACGGGTACCAAGAGACCCAGTACTTC
d_call: NA; j_call: TRBJ2-3; clone_size: NA; v_call: TRBV19; cdr3_aa: CASARGHTDTQYF; cdr3_nt: TGTGCCAGTGCCCGGGGGCATACAGATACGCAGTATTTT
d_call: TRBD2; j_call: TRBJ2-7; clone_size: many; v_call: TRBV6-8; cdr3_aa: CASSGTSGFLKQYF; cdr3_nt: TGTGCCAGCAGCGGGACTAGCGGGTTCCTCAAGCAGTACTTC
d_call: TRBD2; j_call: TRBJ2-2; clone_size: few; v_call: TRBV29-1; cdr3_aa: CSVRIAGGDTGELFF; cdr3_nt: TGCAGCGTCCGTATAGCGGGAGGTGACACCGGGGAGCTGTTTTTT
d_call: TRBD2; j_call: TRBJ2-2; clone_size: NA; v_call: TRBV11-3; cdr3_aa: CASRPTSGPLNTGELFF; cdr3_nt: TGTGCCAGCAGACCGACTAGCGGGCCACTTAACACCGGGGAGCTGTTTTTT
d_call: NA; j_call: TRBJ1-5; clone_size: medium-sized; v_call: TRBV9; cdr3_aa: CASSGQFNQPQHF; cdr3_nt: TGTGCCAGCAGCGGACAATTCAATCAGCCCCAGCATTTT
d_call: NA; j_call: TRBJ1-2; clone_size: NA; v_call: TRBV19; cdr3_aa: CASTPSRGNYGYTF; cdr3_nt: TGTGCCAGTACCCCCTCCAGGGGTAACTATGGCTACACCTTC
d_call: NA; j_call: TRBJ1-1; clone_size: NA; v_call: TRBV23-1; cdr3_aa: CASSWVRNTEAFF; cdr3_nt: TGCGCCAGCAGCTGGGTAAGGAACACTGAAGCTTTCTTT
d_call: NA; j_call: TRBJ1-5; clone_size: NA; v_call: TRBV15; cdr3_aa: CATSTGNSNQPQHF; cdr3_nt: TGTGCCACCAGCACTGGGAACAGCAATCAGCCCCAGCATTTT
d_call: NA; j_call: TRBJ2-1; clone_size: few; v_call: TRBV14; cdr3_aa: CASSQDFGRISYNEQFF; cdr3_nt: TGTGCCAGCAGCCAAGATTTTGGGCGTATCTCCTACAATGAGCAGTTCTTC
d_call: NA; j_call: TRBJ2-1; clone_size: few; v_call: TRBV9; cdr3_aa: CASRSGTYYNEQFF; cdr3_nt: TGTGCCAGCAGGTCTGGGACCTACTACAATGAGCAGTTCTTC
d_call: NA; j_call: TRBJ1-2; clone_size: few; v_call: TRBV6-8; cdr3_aa: CASYSGVNYGYTF; cdr3_nt: TGTGCCAGCTATTCGGGGGTTAACTATGGCTACACCTTC
d_call: NA; j_call: TRBJ1-2; clone_size: many; v_call: TRBV11-3; cdr3_aa: CASSLSEPGNGYTF; cdr3_nt: TGTGCCAGCAGCTTATCTGAACCAGGCAATGGCTACACCTTC
d_call: NA; j_call: TRBJ1-4; clone_size: few; v_call: TRBV28; cdr3_aa: CASSSHRQGTNEKLFF; cdr3_nt: TGTGCCAGCAGTTCCCACCGCCAGGGAACTAATGAAAAACTGTTTTTT
d_call: TRBD1; j_call: TRBJ2-3; clone_size: few; v_call: TRBV6-8; cdr3_aa: CASSDRGPTDTQYF; cdr3_nt: TGTGCCAGCAGCGACAGGGGACCCACAGATACGCAGTATTTT
d_call: TRBD2; j_call: TRBJ2-3; clone_size: large; v_call: TRBV6-8; cdr3_aa: CASSRSGRETDTQYF; cdr3_nt: TGTGCCAGCAGTCGTAGCGGGAGGGAAACAGATACGCAGTATTTT
d_call: NA; j_call: TRBJ1-2; clone_size: few; v_call: TRBV29-1; cdr3_aa: CSVGDMDYGYTF; cdr3_nt: TGCAGCGTGGGGGACATGGACTATGGCTACACCTTC
d_call: NA; j_call: TRBJ2-2; clone_size: medium-sized; v_call: TRBV11-3; cdr3_aa: CASSPSRDNTGELFF; cdr3_nt: TGTGCCAGCAGCCCCTCCCGCGATAACACCGGGGAGCTGTTTTTT
d_call: NA; j_call: TRBJ1-1; clone_size: medium-sized; v_call: TRBV6-8; cdr3_aa: CATGQDMNTEAFF; cdr3_nt: TGTGCCACAGGGCAAGACATGAACACTGAAGCTTTCTTT
d_call: NA; j_call: TRBJ1-2; clone_size: NA; v_call: TRBV29-1; cdr3_aa: CSAETGTASGRGF; cdr3_nt: TGCAGCGCAGAGACAGGAACCGCATCCGGGCGAGGCTTC
d_call: TRBD2; j_call: TRBJ2-3; clone_size: NA; v_call: TRBV29-1; cdr3_aa: CSVEDSGRAGWTDTQYF; cdr3_nt: TGCAGCGTTGAAGATAGCGGGAGGGCCGGGTGGACAGATACGCAGTATTTT
d_call: NA; j_call: TRBJ2-5; clone_size: medium-sized; v_call: TRBV19; cdr3_aa: CASSIAGETQYF; cdr3_nt: TGTGCCAGTAGTATTGCGGGAGAGACCCAGTACTTC
d_call: TRBD2; j_call: TRBJ2-7; clone_size: few; v_call: TRBV28; cdr3_aa: CASSSLGLAGGGEQYF; cdr3_nt: TGTGCCAGCAGTTCGTTAGGACTAGCGGGAGGGGGGGAGCAGTACTTC